These 26 T cell receptor beta chains share one sample of origin, sequenced in a study of shared clonotypes between healthy human individuals. Clones were sequenced by immunoSEQ multiplex PCR, and TCRdb holds only the in-frame ones, with some missing. The data contain more than 550,000 clones, roughly 72% of them singletons. Sequenced sample: memory CD4+ T cells sorted from blood. Subset specified: CD45RA-negative fraction. These receptors originate from a woman between 25 and 40 years old in good health.

The J gene is TRBJ1-5, the V gene TRBV18; 8 positions agree with TRBD1. This CDR3 spans 16 amino acids. J gave up 2 bases and V 2 bases, and 5 bases lay outside the gene matches. Germline CDR1 and CDR2: KGHSH and LQKENI. This CDR3 reads CASSPVAGGGNQPQHF. CDR3 nucleotides: TGTGCCAGCTCACCAGTCGCAGGGGGCGGCAATCAGCCCCAGCATTTT.

The chain combines TRBV18 with TRBJ2-6; D is undetermined. V was shortened by 6 bases and J by 1 base, with 7 bases between the two germline ends. CDR3 size: 14 residues. CDR1 and CDR2 (germline): KGHSH, LQKENI. The CDR3 loop is CASSYGSGANVLTF. DNA for the CDR3: TGTGCCAGCTCCTATGGGTCTGGGGCCAACGTCCTGACTTTC.

This clone was seen a few times. V is TRBV4-1 and J is TRBJ1-5; D is uncertain. The CDR3 runs 16 residues. Between the trimmed V and J ends, which lost 0 bases and 2 bases, there was a span of 11 bases. Germline V gives CDR1 MGHRA, CDR2 YSYEKL. DNA of the CDR3: TGCGCCAGCAGCCAAGACCAGTGGGTCGGCAATCAGCCCCAGCATTTT. It yields the protein CASSQDQWVGNQPQHF.

The V and J genes are TRBV5-4 and TRBJ2-1, with D uncertain. Trimming pared 4 bases from V and 0 bases from J, leaving 14 bases between. CDR1 and CDR2 (germline): SGHNT, YYREEE (reference sequence). The CDR3 has 16 amino acids. CDR3 in DNA: TGTGCCAGCAGCCATCGGGCGGCAAGCTCCTACAATGAGCAGTTCTTC. It codes for CASSHRAASSYNEQFF. The full variable domain, its missing parts supplied by reference TRBV5-4 and TRBJ2-1, is ETGVTQSPTHLIKTRGQQVTLRCSSQSGHNTVSWYQQALGQGPQFIFQYYREEENGRGNFPPRFSGLQFPNYSSELNVNALELDDSALYLCASSHRAASSYNEQFFGPGTRLTVL.

This chain uses TRBV15 with TRBJ1-1; no definite D call. V dropped 0 bases and J dropped 4 bases, with 6 bases sitting between them. The CDR3 covers 13 residues. Germline V lookup: CDR1 LNHNV, CDR2 YYDKDF (reference sequence). CDR3 sequence: CATSRDYVTEAFF. CDR3 DNA sequence: TGTGCCACCAGCAGAGATTATGTCACTGAAGCTTTCTTT.

This chain links TRBV28 with TRBJ2-2; the D is unclear. The V end was cut by 6 bases, the J end by 6 bases, with 14 bases between. The germline V gene has CDR1 MDHEN and CDR2 SYDVKM. This CDR3 is 14 amino acids long. The CDR3 nucleotides are TGTGCCAGCAGAGGGATAGGTGGGGCCGGGGAGCTGTTTTTT. Protein: CASRGIGGAGELFF. The whole variable domain, filled in from reference TRBV28 and TRBJ2-2, reads DVKVTQSSRYLVKRTGEKVFLECVQDMDHENMFWYRQDPGLGLRLIYFSYDVKMKEKGDIPEGYSVSREKKERFSLILESASTNQTSMYLCASRGIGGAGELFFGEGSRLTVL.

CDR3 region: CASSSDSNYEQFF. The CDR3 DNA is TGTGCCAGCAGCTCGGACTCCAACTATGAGCAGTTCTTC. The V and J genes are TRBV7-3 and TRBJ2-1; TRBD2 might be the D (5 bases). Per germline, CDR1 SGHTA and CDR2 FQGTGA. The CDR3 consists of 13 residues. Trimming left V 4 bases short and J 8 bases short, with 12 bases between.

The chain recombines TRBV7-9 with TRBJ1-6; D unresolved. Germline CDR1 reads SEHNR; CDR2 reads FQNEAQ (reference sequence). The CDR3 loop spans 12 amino acids. V was pared by 3 bases and J by 9 bases, with 6 bases between. CDR3 amino acids: CASSFDPSPLHF. The CDR3, as DNA: TGTGCCAGCAGCTTCGACCCTTCACCCCTCCACTTT.

This clone has just a few counts. The V gene is TRBV6-1, the J gene TRBJ1-3, with TRBD1 as a possible D gene (6 bases). The CDR3 covers 14 residues. V shed 7 bases and J shed 0 bases, with 10 bases lying between them. CDR1 is MNHNS and CDR2 is SASEGT in the germline V gene. The CDR3 sequence: CASKQGSSGNTIYF. The CDR3 DNA sequence: TGTGCCAGCAAGCAGGGGAGCTCTGGAAACACCATATATTTT.

The V call is TRBV28, the J call TRBJ2-4; D is undetermined. The CDR3 extends over 14 amino acids. Looked up from germline, CDR1 is MDHEN and CDR2 is SYDVKM. V lost 1 base and J 0 bases, leaving 4 bases between the germline ends. CDR3 residues: CASSLSIAKNIQYF. The CDR3 DNA sequence: TGTGCCAGCAGTTTATCGATAGCCAAAAACATTCAGTACTTC.

The chain recombines TRBV4-1 with TRBJ2-7; a weak D match, TRBD2 (5 bases). The CDR3 contains 18 residues. V shed 0 bases and J shed 2 bases, with 20 bases lying between them. Germline V gives CDR1 MGHRA, CDR2 YSYEKL. CDR3 sequence: CASSQDRTQISGTYEQYF. CDR3 nucleotides: TGCGCCAGCAGCCAAGACCGAACCCAAATAAGCGGAACCTACGAGCAGTACTTC.

This clone was observed a few times. The gene calls are TRBV11-2 and TRBJ2-7; 13 bases align to TRBD2. Germline CDR1 is SGHAT and CDR2 is FQNNGV. The junction had 0 bases not matched to a gene; V was cut back by 4 bases and J by 3 bases. The CDR3 is 14 amino acids. CDR3 DNA sequence: TGTGCCAGCAGCTGGACTAGCGGGAGCTACGAGCAGTACTTC. Translating gives CASSWTSGSYEQYF. The entire variable domain, with the rest obtained from reference TRBV11-2 and TRBJ2-7, is as follows: EAGVAQSPRYKIIEKRQSVAFWCNPISGHATLYWYQQILGQGPKLLIQFQNNGVVDDSQLPKDRFSAERLKGVDSTLKIQPAKLEDSAVYLCASSWTSGSYEQYFGPGTRLTVT.

This clone occurred once. The genes are TRBV19 and TRBJ1-4; TRBD1 matches 9 bases. CDR1 is LNHDA and CDR2 is SQIVND in the germline V gene (reference sequence). The ends lost 3 bases at V and 9 bases at J; junction bases unmatched: 8. This CDR3 has 15 residues. The CDR3 spells CASSMEGQGPQKLFF. In DNA, the CDR3 is TGTGCCAGTAGTATGGAGGGACAGGGACCTCAAAAACTGTTTTTT.

CDR3 residues: CSGTSGRLGEQYF. The CDR3 DNA sequence: TGCAGCGGGACTAGCGGGAGGTTGGGGGAGCAGTACTTC. This chain joins TRBV29-1 and TRBJ2-7; 14 bases line up with TRBD2. The germline V gene has CDR1 SQVTM and CDR2 ANQGSEA. The CDR3 is made up of 13 amino acids. V lost 7 bases and J lost 7; bases outside the gene matches: 6.

This rearrangement joins TRBV4-1 to TRBJ1-3; no clear D gene. This CDR3 spans 17 amino acids. Germline V gene data show CDR1 as MGHRA and CDR2 as YSYEKL. Trimming removed 6 bases at V and 1 base at J, with 19 bases between. CDR3 nucleotide sequence: TGCGCCAGCAGGCGTTGGGCGGGAACAGAATCTGGAAACACCATATATTTT. It encodes CASRRWAGTESGNTIYF.

The chain couples TRBV28 to TRBJ2-3, with TRBD2 matching over 8 bases. V lost 5 bases to trimming and J lost 13 bases; unmatched junction nucleotides: 17. The germline CDR1 and CDR2 sequences are MDHEN and SYDVKM. The CDR3 has 15 amino acids. The CDR3 sequence: CASSPAEGAGDPEYF. CDR3 nucleotides: TGTGCCAGCAGTCCCGCCGAGGGAGCGGGAGATCCAGAGTATTTT.

This chain joins TRBV19 and TRBJ2-5; D remains ambiguous. The DNA end favors TRBJ2-7, so the J call may be wrong. The CDR3 is 15 residues long. Germline CDR1 LNHDA, CDR2 SQIVND (reference sequence). CDR3 sequence (DNA): TGTGCCAGTAGTATAGGCCCACGACCTTCCTACGAGCAGTACTTC. It yields the protein CASSIGPRPSYEQYF.

V and J are TRBV4-1 and TRBJ1-1; D possibly corresponds to TRBD1 (6 bases). This CDR3 region has 12 residues. Germline loops: CDR1 MGHRA, CDR2 YSYEKL. Deletions cut 5 bases from V and 9 bases from J, with 13 bases between. CDR3 bases: TGCGCCAGCAGCTCGAACAGGGTGAAAGCTTTCTTT. Its translation is CASSSNRVKAFF.

V is TRBV27 and J is TRBJ2-2; TRBD2 agrees at 10 bases. The CDR3 spans 14 residues. The J segment lost 4 bases and the V segment lost 8 bases, leaving 4 bases of the junction unmatched. Germline V CDR1 and CDR2: MNHEY, SMNVEV (reference sequence). CDR3 DNA: TGTGCCAGCGCTCGGACTAGCGGCACCGGGGAGCTGTTTTTT. Protein sequence: CASARTSGTGELFF.

A note on this clone: The sample holds other DNA sequences that translate to the same CDR3. This chain links TRBV7-2 with TRBJ2-1; 9 nucleotides agree with TRBD2. The V gene's germline CDR1 is SGHTA and CDR2 FQGNSA. The CDR3 runs 16 residues. The V segment lost 1 base and the J segment 5 bases; nucleotides outside the gene matches: 6. The CDR3 is CASSLVALAGNNEQFF. The CDR3, as DNA: TGTGCCAGCAGCTTAGTTGCTCTAGCGGGAAACAATGAGCAGTTCTTC. Variable domain in full (rest from reference TRBV7-2 and TRBJ2-1): GAGVSQSPSNKVTEKGKDVELRCDPISGHTALYWYRQSLGQGLEFLIYFQGNSAPDKSGLPSDRFSAERTGGSVSTLTIQRTQQEDSAVYLCASSLVALAGNNEQFFGPGTRLTVL.

This CDR3 reads CASSGPKGGSNTGELFF. In DNA form, the CDR3 reads TGTGCCAGCAGCGGCCCCAAGGGCGGGAGTAACACCGGGGAGCTGTTTTTT. The V call is TRBV9, the J call TRBJ2-2; TRBD2 matches 7 bases. The CDR3 covers 17 residues. V lost 3 bases, J lost 2 bases, and 10 bases stayed unmatched. Germline loops: CDR1 SGDLS, CDR2 YYNGEE.

This clone has a count of ten or more. This sequence joins TRBV28 and TRBJ2-2; 7 nucleotides line up with TRBD1. The CDR3 totals 18 residues. V shed 1 base and J 0 bases; nucleotides not matched to a gene: 8. The germline gives CDR1 MDHEN, CDR2 SYDVKM. CDR3 sequence reads: CASSLSGIQGANTGELFF. The CDR3 region has the DNA TGTGCCAGCAGTTTATCGGGTATTCAGGGGGCGAACACCGGGGAGCTGTTTTTT.

The chain links TRBV7-9 to TRBJ2-1; 13 bases line up with TRBD2. With 4 bases clipped from V and 2 bases from J, the junction kept 11 bases outside the gene matches. The CDR3 length is 19 residues. The germline V gene has CDR1 SEHNR and CDR2 FQNEAQ (reference sequence). The CDR3 region is CASSSRTSGRQTTYNEQFF. Here the CDR3 DNA reads TGTGCCAGCAGCTCCAGGACTAGCGGGAGACAAACAACCTACAATGAGCAGTTCTTC. Complete variable domain (other parts from reference TRBV7-9 and TRBJ2-1): DTGVSQNPRHKITKRGQNVTFRCDPISEHNRLYWYRQTLGQGPEFLTYFQNEAQLEKSRLLSDRFSAERPKGSFSTLEIQRTEQGDSAMYLCASSSRTSGRQTTYNEQFFGPGTRLTVL.

The chain joins TRBV18 to TRBJ2-7, with D hard to call. The CDR3 totals 14 residues. The V end lost 1 base, the J end lost 3 bases, and 10 bases lay between the germline ends. CDR1 is KGHSH, CDR2 LQKENI, per germline. CDR3 coding DNA: TGTGCCAGCTCACCACAACAGCCCGTCTACGAGCAGTACTTC. The encoded protein is CASSPQQPVYEQYF.

The chain uses TRBV7-7 and TRBJ2-1; 11 nucleotides align to TRBD2. The CDR3 length is 15 residues. Per germline, CDR1 SSHAT and CDR2 FNYEAQ (reference sequence). V lost 5 bases and J lost 6; bases outside the gene matches: 6. The CDR3 protein is CASSRGTSGSNEQFF. CDR3 nucleotides: TGTGCCAGCAGCCGAGGGACTAGCGGTTCCAATGAGCAGTTCTTC.

This rearrangement joins TRBV2 to TRBJ2-7; D is possibly TRBD1 or TRBD2 (6 bases each). V lost 6 bases, J lost 2 bases, and 8 bases lay in between. CDR3 length equals 12 residues. CDR1 and CDR2 from the germline V gene are SNHLY and FYNNEI. CDR3 sequence (DNA): TGTGCCAGCAGGGAGGGGGCCTACGAGCAGTACTTC. Amino acid sequence: CASREGAYEQYF.